The T cell receptor (beta chain) described here comes from a study of blood T cell repertoires in COVID-19. Across the whole study: PBMCs, B-cell-depleted T cells, or T cells were the source of the cDNA or gDNA that made up the material.

Profiling relied on immunoSEQ multiplex PCR, and the TCRdb table lists in-frame clones only, not all of them. The data contain about 110,000 clones, less than 85% of them singletons. CDR3 length equals 15 residues. Trimming cost V 2 bases and J 11 bases; bases outside gene matches: 7. Germline CDR1 and CDR2: MNHEY and SVGEGT. This rearrangement joins TRBV6-2 or TRBV6-3 to TRBJ1-6; TRBD1 aligns across 9 bases. The source is a human donor with acute or convalescent COVID-19. The donor label of this sample is uncertain. Sequenced sample: peripheral blood. CDR3 nucleotide sequence: TGTGCCAGCAGTTACCCGACAGGGGGTAGTGCACCCCTCCACTTT. It specifies CASSYPTGGSAPLHF.